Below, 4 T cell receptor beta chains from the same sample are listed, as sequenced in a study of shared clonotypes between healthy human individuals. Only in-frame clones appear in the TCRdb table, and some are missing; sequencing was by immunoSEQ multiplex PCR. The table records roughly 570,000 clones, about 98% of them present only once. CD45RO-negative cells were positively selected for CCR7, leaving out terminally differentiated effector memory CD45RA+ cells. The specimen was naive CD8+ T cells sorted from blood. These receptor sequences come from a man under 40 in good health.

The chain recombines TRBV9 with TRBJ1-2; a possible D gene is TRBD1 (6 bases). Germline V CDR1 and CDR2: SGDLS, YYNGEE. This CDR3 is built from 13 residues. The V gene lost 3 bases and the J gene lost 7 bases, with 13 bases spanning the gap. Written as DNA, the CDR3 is TGTGCCAGCAGCGGTTCAGGGGCTGCTGGCTACACCTTC. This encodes CASSGSGAAGYTF.

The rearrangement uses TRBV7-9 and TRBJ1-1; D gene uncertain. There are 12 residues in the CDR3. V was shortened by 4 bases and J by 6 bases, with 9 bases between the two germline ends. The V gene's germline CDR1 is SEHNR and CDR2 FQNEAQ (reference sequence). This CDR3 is CASSSPRAEAFF. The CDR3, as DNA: TGTGCCAGCAGCTCGCCCCGGGCTGAAGCTTTCTTT.

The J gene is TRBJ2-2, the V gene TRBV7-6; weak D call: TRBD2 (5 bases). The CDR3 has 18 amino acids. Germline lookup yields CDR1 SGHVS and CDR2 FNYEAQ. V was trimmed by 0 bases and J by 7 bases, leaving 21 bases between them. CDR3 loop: CASSLAPSRAGRGGELFF. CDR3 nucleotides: TGTGCCAGCAGCTTAGCGCCCTCCCGGGCGGGTCGGGGCGGGGAGCTGTTTTTT.

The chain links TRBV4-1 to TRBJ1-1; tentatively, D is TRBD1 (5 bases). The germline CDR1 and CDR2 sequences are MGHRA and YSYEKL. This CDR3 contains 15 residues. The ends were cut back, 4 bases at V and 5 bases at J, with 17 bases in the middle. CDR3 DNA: TGCGCCAGCAGCCGCCTGCAAGGGGAGGGAACTGAAGCTTTCTTT. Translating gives CASSRLQGEGTEAFF.